This T cell receptor (beta chain) was captured in a study of T-cell reconstitution after alpha-beta-depleted transplantation in children. Study-wide results and caveats: Alpha-beta T cells present about two months after transplant were reported to originate from several hundred expanded graft clones. Certain patients had high TCRbeta diversity at day 60, and it came from recipient T cells and thymic progenitors that survived. Newly made T cells mostly supplied T-cell counts and diversity one year after transplant.

It was with unique molecular identifiers that the TCRbeta library was prepared. TCRdb analysed the PCR reads with MiXCR anew, one entry per CDR3 protein. The sample yields 490,000 or so distinct CDR3 sequences, 10% seen once. This CDR3 is 14 amino acids long. The V gene's germline CDR1 is DFQATT and CDR2 SNEGSKA (reference sequence). The germline V and J ends were trimmed by 0 bases and 0 bases, with 8 bases remaining between them. For this clonotype: What it binds is not known.

The rearrangement links TRBV20-1 to TRBJ2-5; unclear D gene. The receptor's source is a child younger than 10 with inherited bone marrow failure, due to receive a stem cell transplant. This material consisted of PBMCs, taken before TCRalphabeta/CD19-depleted stem cell transplant. This CDR3 reads CSARDPGYQETQYF. The CDR3 bases are TGCAGTGCTAGAGATCCCGGTTACCAAGAGACCCAGTACTTC.